This passage covers 28 T cell receptor beta chains from one sample sequenced in a study of siplizumab effects on memory and regulatory T cells (dated by TCRdb to between 2018 and 2020). Receptor amplification or capture employed the immunoSEQ multiplex PCR assay. TCRdb provides this immuneACCESS table in a form limited to in-frame rearrangements. Some clones are lacking; in checked studies, under half of them reflect an unresolved V gene, and why the rest are absent is not known. The sample table records approximately 110,000 clones; 93% of these occur just once. The top ten hold around 0.29% of the sample. The sequenced sample was CD4+ T cells sorted from blood. The receptors shown here come from a human donor in good health.

The J gene is TRBJ2-3, the V gene TRBV5-1, with 10 positions matching TRBD2. From germline, CDR1 is SGHRS and CDR2 YFSETQ. V dropped 5 bases and J dropped 6; count of bases not matched to a gene: 12. The CDR3 totals 16 residues. CDR3 DNA: TGCGCCAGCAGGAGGGCTAGCGGGAGTGTGACGGATACGCAGTATTTT. The encoded protein is CASRRASGSVTDTQYF. Drawing the rest from reference TRBV5-1 and TRBJ2-3, the complete variable domain is KAGVTQTPRYLIKTRGQQVTLSCSPISGHRSVSWYQQTPGQGLQFLFEYFSETQRNKGNFPGRFSGRQFSNSRSEMNVSTLELGDSALYLCASRRASGSVTDTQYFGPGTRLTVL.

The rearrangement links TRBV14 to TRBJ1-2; D gene unclear. The CDR3 is 15 residues long. The germline CDR1 and CDR2 sequences are SGHDN and FVKESK. V was clipped by 4 bases and J by 0 bases, with 12 bases between them. The CDR3 loop reads CASSRATGANYGYTF. The CDR3 DNA follows: TGTGCCAGCAGCCGAGCGACGGGAGCTAACTATGGCTACACCTTC.

The chain joins TRBV6-5 to TRBJ1-1; no definite D call. Germline V gene lookup returns CDR1 MNHEY and CDR2 SVGAGI. V lost 6 bases and J 3 bases, leaving 17 bases between the germline ends. The CDR3 has 15 residues. CDR3 nucleotide sequence: TGTGCCAGCAGCAAGACGGATGGAAGGGACACTGAAGCTTTCTTT. Encoded protein: CASSKTDGRDTEAFF.

The chain joins TRBV7-2 to TRBJ2-1; the match to TRBD2 covers 8 bases. Trimming cost V 2 bases and J 6 bases; bases outside gene matches: 12. This CDR3 spans 17 amino acids. Looked up from germline, CDR1 is SGHTA and CDR2 is FQGNSA. The CDR3 DNA follows: TGTGCCAGCAGCTTAATCATCGGGAGGGCCCCCCCCAATGAGCAGTTCTTC. Translated: CASSLIIGRAPPNEQFF. The full variable domain, in which reference TRBV7-2 and TRBJ2-1 provide the parts outside the CDR3, is GAGVSQSPSNKVTEKGKDVELRCDPISGHTALYWYRQSLGQGLEFLIYFQGNSAPDKSGLPSDRFSAERTGGSVSTLTIQRTQQEDSAVYLCASSLIIGRAPPNEQFFGPGTRLTVL.

The chain links TRBV5-1 to TRBJ2-3; D is unclear. Between the trimmed V and J ends, which lost 3 bases and 2 bases, there was a span of 7 bases. The germline CDR1 and CDR2 sequences are SGHRS and YFSETQ. The CDR3 is 13 residues long. This CDR3 reads CASSSSATDTQYF. The CDR3 coding sequence is TGCGCCAGCAGCTCAAGTGCCACAGATACGCAGTATTTT.

This clone was recorded at least ten times. This chain uses TRBV30 with TRBJ1-1; a possible D gene is TRBD1 (6 bases). Trimming pared 0 bases from V and 1 base from J, leaving 15 bases between. Germline CDR1 is GTSNPN and CDR2 is SVGIG (reference sequence). This CDR3 comprises 16 residues. The CDR3 sequence is CAWSVAGRGKNTEAFF. Written as DNA, the CDR3 is TGTGCCTGGAGTGTAGCGGGCAGGGGCAAGAACACTGAAGCTTTCTTT.

V usage is TRBV5-5 and J usage is TRBJ2-2; no clear D gene. V was cut by 0 bases and J by 2 bases, with 11 bases left in between. Germline CDR1 SGHKS, CDR2 YYEKEE (reference sequence). The CDR3 runs to 16 residues. DNA for the CDR3: TGTGCCAGCAGCTTGGGTGGTAGTACTAACACCGGGGAGCTGTTTTTT. Amino acid sequence: CASSLGGSTNTGELFF. Together with reference TRBV5-5 and TRBJ2-2, the CDR3 gives the full variable domain: DAGVTQSPTHLIKTRGQQVTLRCSPISGHKSVSWYQQVLGQGPQFIFQYYEKEERGRGNFPDRFSARQFPNYSSELNVNALLLGDSALYLCASSLGGSTNTGELFFGEGSRLTVL.

The CDR3 DNA reads TGTGCCAGTAGTAGGGGGCCGAACACTGAAGCTTTCTTT. Translation: CASSRGPNTEAFF. The chain joins TRBV19 to TRBJ1-1; a weak D match, TRBD1 (6 bases). CDR1 and CDR2 from the germline V gene are LNHDA and SQIVND (reference sequence). The CDR3 runs 13 residues. The V and J ends lost 4 bases and 1 base respectively, with 7 bases between them. The full variable domain, with the rest looked up from reference TRBV19 and TRBJ1-1, is DGGITQSPKYLFRKEGQNVTLSCEQNLNHDAMYWYRQDPGQGLRLIYYSQIVNDFQKGDIAEGYSVSREKKESFPLTVTSAQKNPTAFYLCASSRGPNTEAFFGQGTRLTVV.

The CDR3 is CASSWRAGPRYEQYF. CDR3 coding DNA: TGTGCCAGCAGTTGGCGTGCAGGGCCTCGTTACGAGCAGTACTTC. The chain has TRBV6-6 and TRBJ2-7; TRBD1 might be the D (5 bases). The V end was cut by 4 bases, the J end by 4 bases, with 17 bases between. In germline, CDR1 is MNHNY, CDR2 SVGAGI (reference sequence). The length of the CDR3 is 15 residues.

V and J are TRBV2 and TRBJ2-4; 7 bases match TRBD2. The germline gives CDR1 SNHLY, CDR2 FYNNEI. V shed 4 bases and J 13 bases; nucleotides not matched to a gene: 7. The CDR3 is 12 amino acids. This CDR3 reads CASSGLADKQYF. The CDR3 nucleotides read TGTGCCAGCAGTGGTCTAGCGGACAAGCAGTACTTC.

V is TRBV6-4 and J is TRBJ2-5; D is ambiguous. V was trimmed by 4 bases and J by 5 bases, leaving 11 bases between them. There are 13 residues in the CDR3. Germline CDR1 and CDR2: MRHNA and SNTAGT. CDR3 in amino acids: CASSVNLGETQYF. For the CDR3, the DNA is TGTGCCAGCAGTGTAAACTTGGGCGAGACCCAGTACTTC.

This chain uses TRBV4-3 with TRBJ2-1; D remains ambiguous. Germline assignment: CDR1 LGHNA and CDR2 YSLEER. V lost 0 bases and J 6 bases, leaving 9 bases between the germline ends. CDR3 length: 14 amino acids. CDR3 sequence reads: CASSQDSSGNEQFF. Here the CDR3 DNA reads TGCGCCAGCAGCCAAGATTCATCAGGCAATGAGCAGTTCTTC.

This chain connects TRBV9 to TRBJ2-3; 14 positions match TRBD2. The V gene's germline CDR1 is SGDLS and CDR2 YYNGEE. After removal of 4 bases from V and 4 bases from J, the junction contained 8 bases not matched to a gene. This CDR3 spans 17 amino acids. The CDR3 DNA sequence: TGTGCCAGCAGCCCTCGACTAGCGGGAGGGCCCGCAGATACGCAGTATTTT. This encodes CASSPRLAGGPADTQYF.

This clone was observed a handful of times. The genes are TRBV5-6 and TRBJ2-1, with D possibly TRBD2 on 6 matching bases. The CDR3 totals 17 residues. Germline loops: CDR1 SGHDT, CDR2 YYEEEE. Trimming took off 3 bases at V and 7 bases at J, with 23 bases between the two ends. CDR3 in amino acids: CASSSFRAGGGRNEQFF. CDR3 bases: TGTGCCAGCAGCTCCTTTCGAGCCGGCGGAGGGAGGAATGAGCAGTTCTTC.

The gene calls are TRBV27 and TRBJ2-5; 8 bases align to TRBD1. The germline V gene encodes CDR1 MNHEY and CDR2 SMNVEV (reference sequence). Losses at the gene ends were 3 bases for V and 5 bases for J; bases not matched to a gene: 5. The CDR3 length is 14 residues. Here the CDR3 DNA reads TGTGCCAGCAGTTTGACAGGGGCGGGGGAGACCCAGTACTTC. Translating gives CASSLTGAGETQYF.

The chain has TRBV11-2 and TRBJ2-5; no clear D. The CDR3 runs to 14 residues. Germline assignment: CDR1 SGHAT and CDR2 FQNNGV. V was cut by 5 bases and J by 5 bases, with 15 bases left in between. CDR3 in DNA: TGTGCCAGCAGCCTCGCTGGGATTAGGGAGACCCAGTACTTC. Translating it yields CASSLAGIRETQYF.

V is TRBV5-8 and J is TRBJ2-7; D is perhaps TRBD1 (6 bases). The CDR3 covers 13 residues. V dropped 2 bases and J dropped 3 bases, with 9 bases sitting between them. The germline gives CDR1 SGHTS, CDR2 YDEGEE. CDR3 protein: CASSFQQGYEQYF. The CDR3 coding sequence is TGTGCCAGCAGCTTTCAACAGGGCTACGAGCAGTACTTC.

The V call is TRBV5-4, the J call TRBJ2-5; 10 bases agree with TRBD2. The CDR3 sequence is 15 residues long. Looked up from germline, CDR1 is SGHNT and CDR2 is YYREEE (reference sequence). V dropped 1 base and J dropped 7; count of bases not matched to a gene: 7. CDR3 coding DNA: TGTGCCAGCAGCTTGTCTAGCGGGAGAGGGGGGACCCAGTACTTC. Translating gives CASSLSSGRGGTQYF.

The V call is TRBV19, the J call TRBJ2-3, with D maybe TRBD2 (5 bases). From germline, CDR1 is LNHDA and CDR2 SQIVND (reference sequence). This CDR3 is built from 14 residues. V shed 3 bases and J shed 6 bases, with 13 bases lying between them. The CDR3 region is CASSMVRRTDTQYF. The CDR3 region has the DNA TGTGCCAGTAGTATGGTTCGGAGGACTGATACGCAGTATTTT.

The chain is built from TRBV30 and TRBJ1-2; weak D call: TRBD1 (6 bases). V was cut by 4 bases and J by 3 bases, with 12 bases left in between. CDR1 is GTSNPN, CDR2 SVGIG, per germline (reference sequence). The CDR3 totals 13 residues. The CDR3 protein is CAWNTQGYYGYTF. Here the CDR3 DNA reads TGTGCCTGGAATACACAGGGCTACTATGGCTACACCTTC. Combining the CDR3 with reference TRBV30 and TRBJ1-2 gives the whole variable domain SQTIHQWPATLVQPVGSPLSLECTVEGTSNPNLYWYRQAAGRGLQLLFYSVGIGQISSEVPQNLSASRPQDRQFILSSKKLLLSDSGFYLCAWNTQGYYGYTFGSGTRLTVV.

This chain joins TRBV7-9 and TRBJ2-7; D unclear. V was cut by 1 base and J by 3 bases, with 10 bases left in between. The germline V gene has CDR1 SEHNR and CDR2 FQNEAQ (reference sequence). The CDR3 extends over 14 amino acids. CDR3 region: CASSLGVTNYEQYF. In nucleotides, the CDR3 is TGTGCCAGCAGCTTAGGGGTCACCAACTACGAGCAGTACTTC.

The genes are TRBV7-9 and TRBJ2-2; D possibly corresponds to TRBD2 (6 bases). V lost 10 bases and J 0 bases, leaving 12 bases between the germline ends. CDR1 is SEHNR and CDR2 is FQNEAQ in the germline V gene (reference sequence). This CDR3 has 14 residues. The CDR3 here is CATTGLANTGELFF. The DNA of the CDR3 is TGTGCCACTACGGGACTGGCGAACACCGGGGAGCTGTTTTTT.

This clone was seen only once. The chain joins TRBV11-2 to TRBJ2-1; D is unclear. Trimming cost V 4 bases and J 4 bases, with 14 bases left between them. The CDR3 totals 15 residues. Germline V CDR1 and CDR2: SGHAT, FQNNGV. The CDR3 DNA reads as TGTGCCAGCAGCTCCGGACCTGAGACATACAATGAGCAGTTCTTC. Translated: CASSSGPETYNEQFF. Complete variable domain (other parts from reference TRBV11-2 and TRBJ2-1): EAGVAQSPRYKIIEKRQSVAFWCNPISGHATLYWYQQILGQGPKLLIQFQNNGVVDDSQLPKDRFSAERLKGVDSTLKIQPAKLEDSAVYLCASSSGPETYNEQFFGPGTRLTVL.

V is TRBV11-2 and J is TRBJ1-6, with 12 bases matching TRBD1. The CDR3 sequence is 15 residues long. V was pared by 6 bases and J by 9 bases, with 6 bases of the junction left unmatched. Germline CDR1 reads SGHAT; CDR2 reads FQNNGV. This chain's CDR3 is CASSRDRGLGSPLHF. CDR3 bases: TGTGCCAGCAGTCGGGACAGGGGGCTAGGTTCACCCCTCCACTTT.

This sequence joins TRBV11-2 and TRBJ1-2, with D possibly being TRBD1 (6 bases). The CDR3 loop spans 16 amino acids. V was shortened by 5 bases and J by 2 bases, with 18 bases between the two germline ends. CDR1 and CDR2 (germline): SGHAT, FQNNGV. The CDR3 DNA sequence: TGTGCCAGCAGCGAATGGCTGGGGGGCTTGAACTATGGCTACACCTTC. Protein: CASSEWLGGLNYGYTF. The full variable domain, completed using reference TRBV11-2 and TRBJ1-2, is EAGVAQSPRYKIIEKRQSVAFWCNPISGHATLYWYQQILGQGPKLLIQFQNNGVVDDSQLPKDRFSAERLKGVDSTLKIQPAKLEDSAVYLCASSEWLGGLNYGYTFGSGTRLTVV.

This chain connects TRBV14 to TRBJ1-2; weak D call: TRBD1 (6 bases). Germline CDR1 reads SGHDN; CDR2 reads FVKESK. This CDR3 has 13 amino acids. Trimming cost V 3 bases and J 7 bases, with 12 bases left between them. The CDR3 region is CASSHSGVGGYTF. CDR3 nucleotides: TGTGCCAGCAGCCATTCAGGGGTCGGTGGCTACACCTTC.

The chain employs TRBV7-2 and TRBJ1-3; 8 nucleotides match TRBD1. J was trimmed by 2 bases and V by 6 bases; bases with no gene match: 3. The germline CDR1 and CDR2 sequences are SGHTA and FQGNSA. The CDR3 covers 14 residues. CDR3 in amino acids: CASSQGAPGNTIYF. CDR3 DNA sequence: TGTGCCAGCAGTCAGGGGGCGCCTGGAAACACCATATATTTT.

The gene calls are TRBV19 and TRBJ1-1; possible D gene TRBD1, 6 bases. In germline, CDR1 is LNHDA, CDR2 SQIVND (reference sequence). The CDR3 is made up of 14 amino acids. With 5 bases removed from V and 2 bases from J, the gap between germline ends came to 12 bases. The CDR3 region is CASSLQGYNTEAFF. CDR3 nucleotide sequence: TGTGCCAGTAGTCTCCAGGGGTATAACACTGAAGCTTTCTTT.